The rows below give T cell receptor beta chains drawn from one sample of a study of post-analysis software for immune sequencing data. TCRdb analysed the PCR reads with MiXCR anew, one entry per CDR3 protein. The data show 600,000 to 750,000 distinct CDR3 sequences, 59% seen once. What was sequenced was blood. These receptors all stem from a girl aged 2 to 10 with multiple sclerosis. Each CDR3 is given with its conserved first and last residue. Rows give clone size only sometimes, using once, few, many, or a class for an expanded clone.

CDR3 length: 12
clone size: NA
V gene: TRBV29-1
CDR3 protein: CSGRDLGYEQYF

CDR3 length: 15
clone size: NA
V gene: TRBV12-3/TRBV12-4
CDR3 protein: CASSVTSGRTDTQYF

CDR3 length: 14
clone size: NA
V gene: TRBV7-2
CDR3 protein: CASSLRQLNSPLHF

CDR3 length: 15
clone size: NA
V gene: TRBV3-1
CDR3 protein: CASSPTGLAKNIQYF

CDR3 length: 22
clone size: NA
V gene: TRBV7-2
CDR3 protein: CASSLALSRTSGGRSSYNEQFF

CDR3 length: 14
clone size: few
V gene: TRBV7-8
CDR3 protein: CASNSKDRAYEQYF

CDR3 length: 15
clone size: NA
V gene: TRBV4-3
CDR3 protein: CASSQEGTRQNEQFF

CDR3 length: 16
clone size: NA
V gene: TRBV7-3
CDR3 protein: CASSLAPAGLSGELFF

CDR3 length: 12
clone size: NA
V gene: TRBV7-2
CDR3 protein: CASSWAGSGYTF

CDR3 length: 14
clone size: few
V gene: TRBV6-5
CDR3 protein: CASSPRDGSYERYF

CDR3 length: 13
clone size: NA
V gene: TRBV10-3
CDR3 protein: CAISKRGDYGYTF

CDR3 length: 15
clone size: NA
V gene: TRBV29-1
CDR3 protein: CSVEPFSSGANVLTF

CDR3 length: 13
clone size: few
V gene: TRBV6-1
CDR3 protein: CASSEPQGVKLFF

CDR3 length: 12
clone size: NA
V gene: TRBV29-1
CDR3 protein: CSARTGRAEQYF

CDR3 length: 16
clone size: NA
V gene: TRBV29-1
CDR3 protein: CSVERASGPSYNEQFF

CDR3 length: 14
clone size: NA
V gene: TRBV20-1
CDR3 protein: CSALKGSRYNEQFF

CDR3 length: 15
clone size: NA
V gene: TRBV6-2/TRBV6-3
CDR3 protein: CASRAGTGGFNEQFF

CDR3 length: 14
clone size: few
V gene: TRBV5-5
CDR3 protein: CASSLVGQQETQYF

CDR3 length: 15
clone size: NA
V gene: TRBV5-1
CDR3 protein: CASSQSTSGSGEQYF

CDR3 length: 17
clone size: NA
V gene: TRBV20-1
CDR3 protein: CSASGISWAGGADTQYF

CDR3 length: 13
clone size: NA
V gene: TRBV29-1
CDR3 protein: CSVVRDLSNEQYF

CDR3 length: 16
clone size: NA
V gene: TRBV6-5
CDR3 protein: CASNWVAGGDPYEQYF

CDR3 length: 13
clone size: NA
V gene: TRBV29-1
CDR3 protein: CSVEGPMNTEAFF

CDR3 length: 12
clone size: few
V gene: TRBV10-3
CDR3 protein: CAISGTGIEAFF

CDR3 length: 13
clone size: NA
V gene: TRBV6-6
CDR3 protein: CASSRGRATEAFF

CDR3 length: 12
clone size: NA
V gene: TRBV20-1
CDR3 protein: CSARLDGYEQYF

CDR3 length: 16
clone size: NA
V gene: TRBV20-1
CDR3 protein: CSALPGTGGRTDTQYF

CDR3 length: 14
clone size: NA
V gene: TRBV12-3/TRBV12-4
CDR3 protein: CASSLLKDSLVAFF

CDR3 length: 15
clone size: NA
V gene: TRBV11-2
CDR3 protein: CASSSGVQYTDTQYF

CDR3 length: 16
clone size: NA
V gene: TRBV7-3
CDR3 protein: CASSLREGSANTEAFF